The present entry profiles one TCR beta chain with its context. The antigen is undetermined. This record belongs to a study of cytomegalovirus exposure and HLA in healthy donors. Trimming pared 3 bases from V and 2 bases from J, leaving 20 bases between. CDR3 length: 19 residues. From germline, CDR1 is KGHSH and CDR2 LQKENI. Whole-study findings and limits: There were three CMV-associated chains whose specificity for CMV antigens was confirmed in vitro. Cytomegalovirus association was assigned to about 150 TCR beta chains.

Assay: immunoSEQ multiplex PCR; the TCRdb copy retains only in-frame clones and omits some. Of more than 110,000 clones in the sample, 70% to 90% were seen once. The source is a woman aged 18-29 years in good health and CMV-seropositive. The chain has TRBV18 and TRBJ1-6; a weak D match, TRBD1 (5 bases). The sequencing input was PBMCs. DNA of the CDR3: TGTGCCAGCTCACCGTTGGTTCAGGGCGGACGTGCCTATAATTCACCCCTCCACTTT. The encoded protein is CASSPLVQGGRAYNSPLHF. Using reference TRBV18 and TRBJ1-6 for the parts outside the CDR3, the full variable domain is NAGVMQNPRHLVRRRGQEARLRCSPMKGHSHVYWYRQLPEEGLKFMVYLQKENIIDESGMPKERFSAEFPKEGPSILRIQQVVRGDSAAYFCASSPLVQGGRAYNSPLHFGNGTRLTVT.